The 6 T cell receptor beta chains reported below all come from one sample, sequenced in a study of persistence of HIV-infected CD4 T cells. The stimulus was lysate of CMV-infected fibroblasts, around 11 ug/mL. Sorted nonresponding memory CD4+ T cells were CD40L-negative, CD69-negative, CD45RO-high. Which antigens these TCRs recognize remains unknown. This was the immunoSEQ version 4 assay in survey mode. Sequenced by immunoSEQ multiplex PCR; TCRdb stores in-frame clones only, minus some. Among 25,000 to 35,000 clones listed, roughly 80% were seen once. The specimen comprised CD4+ T cells sorted from PBMCs after approximately 20-hour stimulation, sampled from a patient who received antiretroviral therapy. These receptors were obtained from an adult man with HIV who was CMV-seropositive.

The chain links TRBV6-5 to TRBJ2-1; maybe TRBD2 (6 bases). Germline V CDR1 and CDR2: MNHEY, SVGAGI. The V and J ends lost 5 bases and 4 bases respectively, with 15 bases between them. The CDR3 spans 15 residues. CDR3 protein: CASSQGGIEYNEQFF. The CDR3 DNA reads TGTGCCAGCAGTCAGGGAGGAATCGAGTACAATGAGCAGTTCTTC.

The chain couples TRBV7-8 to TRBJ1-1; TRBD1 matches 7 bases. Germline CDR1 reads SGHVS; CDR2 reads FQNEAQ. The V gene end was trimmed by 5 bases and the J gene end by 7 bases; junction bases not matched to a gene: 10. CDR3 length: 14 amino acids. The CDR3 sequence: CASSPSGTVVEAFF. The CDR3 bases are TGTGCCAGCAGCCCTAGTGGGACAGTCGTTGAAGCTTTCTTT.

In nucleotides, the CDR3 is TGTGCCAGCAGCTTAGGGCCGGGACTAGCGGTGGAGACCCAGTACTTC. Translated, it gives CASSLGPGLAVETQYF. The chain is built from TRBV7-2 and TRBJ2-5, with 11 bases matching TRBD2. The trim removed 1 base at V and 5 bases at J, leaving 6 bases unmatched. CDR3 size: 16 residues. From germline, CDR1 is SGHTA and CDR2 FQGNSA.

This clone was counted once. The chain links TRBV28 to TRBJ1-5; no clear D gene. This CDR3 is built from 12 residues. From germline, CDR1 is MDHEN and CDR2 SYDVKM. With 10 bases removed from V and 4 bases from J, the gap between germline ends came to 11 bases. The CDR3 DNA follows: TGTGCCACCGATTCCGGGAATCAGCCCCAGCATTTT. Protein product: CATDSGNQPQHF.

The count of this clone is one. The chain joins TRBV2 to TRBJ2-5, with 8 bases lining up with TRBD2. This CDR3 comprises 15 residues. J lost 7 bases, V lost 0 bases, and 7 bases had no gene match. Per the germline V gene, CDR1 is SNHLY and CDR2 is FYNNEI. CDR3: CASSEAHGGVGTQYF. In nucleotides, the CDR3 is TGTGCCAGCAGTGAAGCACACGGGGGGGTAGGGACCCAGTACTTC.

The V gene is TRBV10-2, the J gene TRBJ1-3; D uncertain. Germline CDR1 is WSHSY and CDR2 is SAAADI. V was shortened by 7 bases and J by 0 bases, with 7 bases between the two germline ends. This CDR3 region has 13 residues. Written as DNA, the CDR3 is TGCGCCAGCAACACCTACTCTGGAAACACCATATATTTT. It codes for CASNTYSGNTIYF.